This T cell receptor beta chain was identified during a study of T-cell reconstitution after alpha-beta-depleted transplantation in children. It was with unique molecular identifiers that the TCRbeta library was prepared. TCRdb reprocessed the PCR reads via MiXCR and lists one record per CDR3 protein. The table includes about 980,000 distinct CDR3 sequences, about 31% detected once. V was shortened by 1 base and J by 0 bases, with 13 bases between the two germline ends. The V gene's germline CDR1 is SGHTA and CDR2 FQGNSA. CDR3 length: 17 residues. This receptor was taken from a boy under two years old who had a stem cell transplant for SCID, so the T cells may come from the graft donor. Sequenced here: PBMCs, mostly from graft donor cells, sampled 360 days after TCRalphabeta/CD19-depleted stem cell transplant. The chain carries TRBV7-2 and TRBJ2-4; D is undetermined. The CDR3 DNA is TGTGCCAGCAGCTTAGGATTCGAAGTTGGAGCCAAAAACATTCAGTACTTC. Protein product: CASSLGFEVGAKNIQYF.